The entry below gives a single T cell receptor (beta chain) sequence along with its context. This record comes from a study of T cell responses to AZD1222 COVID-19 vaccine. Assay: immunoSEQ multiplex PCR; the TCRdb copy retains only in-frame clones and omits some. The repertoire consists of 95,000 to 100,000 clones, with around 90% occurring once and the leading ten covering roughly an eighth. This CDR3 contains 13 residues. The V end was cut by 3 bases, the J end by 3 bases, with 5 bases between. Looked up from germline, CDR1 is SEHNR and CDR2 is FQNEAQ (reference sequence). This sequence originates from an adult in good health. This specimen consisted of peripheral blood, obtained on day 0 of AZD1222 vaccination. The V and J genes are TRBV7-9 and TRBJ1-4; no definite D call. Here the CDR3 DNA reads TGTGCCAGCAGCTTGGGTGCTAATGAAAAACTGTTTTTT. Protein: CASSLGANEKLFF.